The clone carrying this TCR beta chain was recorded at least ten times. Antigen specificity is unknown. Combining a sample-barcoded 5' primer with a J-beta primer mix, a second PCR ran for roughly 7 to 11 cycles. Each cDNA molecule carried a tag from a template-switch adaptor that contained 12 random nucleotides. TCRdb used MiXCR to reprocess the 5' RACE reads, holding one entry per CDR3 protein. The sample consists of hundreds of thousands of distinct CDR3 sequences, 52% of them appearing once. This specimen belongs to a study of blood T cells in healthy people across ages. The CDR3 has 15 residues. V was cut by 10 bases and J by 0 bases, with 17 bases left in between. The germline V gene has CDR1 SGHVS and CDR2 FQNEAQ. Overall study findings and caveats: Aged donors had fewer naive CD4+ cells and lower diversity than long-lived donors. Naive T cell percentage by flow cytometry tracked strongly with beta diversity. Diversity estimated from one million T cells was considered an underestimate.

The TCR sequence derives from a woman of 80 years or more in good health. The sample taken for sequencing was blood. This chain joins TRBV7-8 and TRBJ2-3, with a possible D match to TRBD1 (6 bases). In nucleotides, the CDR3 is TGTGCCACAAGGCAGGGGTACCCTAGCACAGATACGCAGTATTTT. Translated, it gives CATRQGYPSTDTQYF.